These 15 T cell receptor beta chains share one sample of origin, sequenced in a study of tumor-infiltrating lymphocytes in localized non-small cell lung cancer. Sequenced by immunoSEQ multiplex PCR; TCRdb stores in-frame clones only, minus some. The table records about 24,000 clones, approximately 59% of them present only once. The sample comprised lung tumor tissue. The receptor source for this set is a human donor with non-small cell lung cancer.

By frequency in the sample, this clone is medium-sized. The chain carries TRBV6-1 and TRBJ1-3, with D unresolved. The V and J ends lost 7 bases and 0 bases respectively, with 7 bases between them. The germline V gene encodes CDR1 MNHNS and CDR2 SASEGT. This CDR3 is 13 amino acids long. The CDR3 bases are TGTGCCAGCACGGAGCGCTCTGGAAACACCATATATTTT. It specifies CASTERSGNTIYF.

Only one count was recorded for this clone. The V call is TRBV5-1, the J call TRBJ2-7, with D maybe TRBD2 (5 bases). V was clipped by 1 base and J by 3 bases, with 11 bases between them. From germline, CDR1 is SGHRS and CDR2 YFSETQ. The CDR3 runs 14 residues. DNA for the CDR3: TGCGCCAGCAGCTTGACCGGGGTAGGCTACGAGCAGTACTTC. Residues: CASSLTGVGYEQYF.

This sequence joins TRBV6-6 and TRBJ2-5, with D maybe TRBD2 (5 bases). V was clipped by 5 bases and J by 3 bases, with 10 bases between them. Per the germline V gene, CDR1 is MNHNY and CDR2 is SVGAGI (reference sequence). The CDR3 is made up of 13 amino acids. The CDR3 coding sequence is TGTGCCAGCAGTAAAACGAGGGAAGAGACCCAGTACTTC. Amino acids: CASSKTREETQYF.

This sequence joins TRBV9 and TRBJ2-7; 7 bases match TRBD2. This CDR3 is 15 amino acids long. Losses at the gene ends were 4 bases for V and 2 bases for J; bases not matched to a gene: 9. Germline V lookup: CDR1 SGDLS, CDR2 YYNGEE. The CDR3: CASSLLAEPAYEQYF. The CDR3 coding sequence is TGTGCCAGCAGCCTCCTAGCGGAACCTGCCTACGAGCAGTACTTC.

This clone was observed a handful of times. V usage is TRBV6-4 and J usage is TRBJ2-2; 10 positions match TRBD1. Germline lookup yields CDR1 MRHNA and CDR2 SNTAGT. The CDR3 has 14 residues. Trimming removed 3 bases from V and 5 bases from J; junction bases left unmatched: 0. The CDR3 nucleotides are TGTGCCAGCAGTGAGGACAGGGGGACCGGGGAGCTGTTTTTT. The encoded protein is CASSEDRGTGELFF.

This chain joins TRBV18 and TRBJ1-1; D is possibly TRBD1 (5 bases). The ends were cut back, 4 bases at V and 7 bases at J, with 16 bases in the middle. This CDR3 comprises 14 residues. Germline V gives CDR1 KGHSH, CDR2 LQKENI. The chain's CDR3 is CASSLRPGTYEAFF. CDR3 nucleotide sequence: TGTGCCAGCTCACTTCGACCGGGGACGTATGAAGCTTTCTTT.

V gene TRBV6-5 combines with J gene TRBJ2-7; 11 positions agree with TRBD2. The CDR3 is made up of 16 amino acids. After removal of 4 bases from V and 6 bases from J, the junction contained 11 bases not matched to a gene. Germline assignment: CDR1 MNHEY and CDR2 SVGAGI. CDR3 sequence: CASSSWGASGRSEQYF. CDR3 sequence (DNA): TGTGCCAGCAGTTCCTGGGGTGCTAGCGGGAGGAGCGAGCAGTACTTC.

This chain connects TRBV29-1 to TRBJ1-2, with TRBD1 as a possible D gene (5 bases). The CDR3 is 12 residues long. Looked up from germline, CDR1 is SQVTM and CDR2 is ANQGSEA. V lost 4 bases and J 7 bases, leaving 13 bases between the germline ends. The DNA for the CDR3 is TGCAGCGTTGCGGCAGGGTCCTCTGGCTACACCTTC. This encodes CSVAAGSSGYTF.

J is TRBJ2-5 and V is TRBV2; D remains unclear. Germline CDR1 and CDR2: SNHLY and FYNNEI. The V and J ends lost 7 bases and 5 bases respectively, with 5 bases between them. CDR3 length: 10 amino acids. CDR3 in amino acids: CASKAETQYF. The DNA of the CDR3 is TGTGCCAGCAAGGCGGAGACCCAGTACTTC.

The table lists this clone with a few counts. The CDR3 sequence is CASSPRVTFYNEQFF. In nucleotides, the CDR3 is TGTGCCAGCAGTCCCCGAGTGACGTTCTACAATGAGCAGTTCTTC. The chain combines TRBV27 with TRBJ2-1; no reliable D call. V was trimmed by 5 bases and J by 3 bases, leaving 14 bases between them. Germline CDR1 reads MNHEY; CDR2 reads SMNVEV (reference sequence). The CDR3 runs to 15 residues.

The chain employs TRBV2 and TRBJ2-3; D is possibly TRBD2 (6 bases). Germline V lookup: CDR1 SNHLY, CDR2 FYNNEI. Trimming removed 4 bases at V and 1 base at J, with 12 bases between. The CDR3 length is 15 residues. The CDR3 loop is CASSAGGSGTDTQYF. The CDR3 nucleotides read TGTGCCAGCAGTGCTGGGGGGAGTGGCACAGATACGCAGTATTTT.

The chain joins TRBV4-1 to TRBJ2-7; D is tentatively TRBD1 or TRBD2 (5 bases each). Germline CDR1 is MGHRA and CDR2 is YSYEKL. This CDR3 region has 13 residues. Trimming shortened V by 1 base and J by 3 bases, and 7 bases separated the two germline ends. The CDR3 nucleotides are TGCGCCAGCAGCCAAGGGGGGAGCTACGAGCAGTACTTC. Protein: CASSQGGSYEQYF.

The chain uses TRBV7-2 and TRBJ1-2; weak D call: TRBD1 (5 bases). This CDR3 comprises 13 residues. V lost 5 bases, J lost 1 base, and 8 bases lay in between. CDR1 and CDR2 from the germline V gene are SGHTA and FQGNSA. CDR3 DNA sequence: TGTGCCAGCAGCCTTGACAGTAACTATGGCTACACCTTC. It encodes CASSLDSNYGYTF.

The chain couples TRBV6-5 to TRBJ2-5, with unresolved D. Per the germline V gene, CDR1 is MNHEY and CDR2 is SVGAGI. CDR3 length: 12 residues. V lost 6 bases to trimming and J lost 5 bases, with 10 bases between them. The CDR3, as DNA: TGTGCCAGCAGGTCCCTGGGGGAGACCCAGTACTTC. This gives the protein CASRSLGETQYF.

The rearrangement links TRBV18 to TRBJ2-5, with D possibly matching TRBD1 (6 bases). Trimming stripped 3 bases from V and 4 bases from J, with 9 bases between. There are 13 residues in the CDR3. In germline, CDR1 is KGHSH, CDR2 LQKENI. CDR3 sequence (DNA): TGTGCCAGCTCACCTGGGACACTAGAGACCCAGTACTTC. Residues: CASSPGTLETQYF.